The sequence of this T cell receptor (beta chain) was determined in a study of blood T cell repertoires in COVID-19. Overall study context: Collection of acute and convalescent COVID-19 samples took place in the United States, Italy and Spain. Sources were T cells, B-cell-depleted T cells, or PBMCs; the material itself was cDNA or gDNA.

As handled by the study authors: The assay estimated nucleated cells by amplifying reference gene primers. Profiling relied on immunoSEQ multiplex PCR, and the TCRdb table lists in-frame clones only, not all of them. D and trimming come from the DNA, and the V and J calls and clone size come from that table. This sample has roughly 99,000 clones, with roughly 84% found just once. The J segment lost 3 bases and the V segment lost 5 bases, leaving 11 bases of the junction unmatched. From germline, CDR1 is MNHEY and CDR2 SMNVEV (reference sequence). This CDR3 has 16 residues. J is TRBJ1-2 and V is TRBV27; 8 nucleotides match TRBD1. Sequenced sample: peripheral blood. The TCR sequence derives from a human donor in a cohort sampled during active COVID-19. The CDR3 DNA reads as TGTGCCAGCAGTCCCCTCGGACAGGGCTTTCACTATGGCTACACCTTC. This translates into CASSPLGQGFHYGYTF.